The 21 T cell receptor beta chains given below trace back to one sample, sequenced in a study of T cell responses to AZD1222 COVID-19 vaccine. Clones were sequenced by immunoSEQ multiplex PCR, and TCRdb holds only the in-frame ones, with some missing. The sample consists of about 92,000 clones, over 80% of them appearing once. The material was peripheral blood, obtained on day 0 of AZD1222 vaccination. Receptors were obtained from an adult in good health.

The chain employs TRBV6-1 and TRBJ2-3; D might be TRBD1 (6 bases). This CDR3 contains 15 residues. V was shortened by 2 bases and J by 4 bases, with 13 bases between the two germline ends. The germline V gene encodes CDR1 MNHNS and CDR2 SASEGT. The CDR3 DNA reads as TGTGCCAGCAGTGAACAGGGGCAAATCGCAGATACGCAGTATTTT. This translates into CASSEQGQIADTQYF.

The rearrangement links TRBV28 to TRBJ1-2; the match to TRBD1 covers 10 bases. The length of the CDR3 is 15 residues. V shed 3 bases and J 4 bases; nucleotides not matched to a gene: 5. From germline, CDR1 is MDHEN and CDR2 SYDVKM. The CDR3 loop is CASSLGTGARYGYTF. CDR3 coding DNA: TGTGCCAGCAGTTTGGGGACAGGGGCCCGCTATGGCTACACCTTC.

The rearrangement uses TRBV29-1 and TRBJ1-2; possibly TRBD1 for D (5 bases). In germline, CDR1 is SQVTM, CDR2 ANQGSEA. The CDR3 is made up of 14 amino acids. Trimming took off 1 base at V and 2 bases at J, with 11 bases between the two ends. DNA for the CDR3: TGCAGCGTTGAAGGGCGGGGGAAGAACTATGGCTACACCTTC. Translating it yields CSVEGRGKNYGYTF.

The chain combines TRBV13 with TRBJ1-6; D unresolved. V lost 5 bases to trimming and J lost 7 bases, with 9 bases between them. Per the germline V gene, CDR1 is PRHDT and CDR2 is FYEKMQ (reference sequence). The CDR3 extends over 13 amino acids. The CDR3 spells CASSVKVNSPLHF. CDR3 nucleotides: TGTGCCAGCAGCGTAAAGGTGAATTCACCCCTCCACTTT.

The CDR3 region is CASSPPPSSGILDTQYF. CDR3 bases: TGTGCCAGCTCACCTCCCCCGTCGAGCGGGATCTTGGATACGCAGTATTTT. V gene TRBV18 combines with J gene TRBJ2-3; 7 positions match TRBD2. The CDR3 has 17 residues. From germline, CDR1 is KGHSH and CDR2 LQKENI. The V and J ends lost 3 bases and 6 bases, in that order; junction bases with no gene match: 15.

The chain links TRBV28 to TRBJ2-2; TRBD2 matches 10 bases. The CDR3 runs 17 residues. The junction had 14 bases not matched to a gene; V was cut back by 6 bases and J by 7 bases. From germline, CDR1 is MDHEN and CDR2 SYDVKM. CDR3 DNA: TGTGCCAGCAGCCCTACGTCCCTAGCGGGAGTTGGCGGGGAGCTGTTTTTT. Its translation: CASSPTSLAGVGGELFF.

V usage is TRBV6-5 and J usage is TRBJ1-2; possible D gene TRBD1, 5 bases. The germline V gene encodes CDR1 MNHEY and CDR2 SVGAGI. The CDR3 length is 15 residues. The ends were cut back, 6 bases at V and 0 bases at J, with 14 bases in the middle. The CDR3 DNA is TGTGCCAGCAGCGTTGCGAAGGGGACTAACTATGGCTACACCTTC. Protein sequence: CASSVAKGTNYGYTF.

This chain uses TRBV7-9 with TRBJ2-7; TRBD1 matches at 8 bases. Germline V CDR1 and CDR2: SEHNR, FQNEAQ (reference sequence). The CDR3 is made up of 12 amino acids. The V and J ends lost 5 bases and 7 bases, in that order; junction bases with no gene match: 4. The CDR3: CASSPDRGEQYF. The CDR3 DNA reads TGTGCCAGCAGCCCCGACAGGGGTGAGCAGTACTTC.

CDR3 in DNA: TGTGCCAGTAGGGGGGACAGGGGAAGCAATCAGCCCCAGCATTTT. This codes for CASRGDRGSNQPQHF. This sequence joins TRBV19 and TRBJ1-5, with 10 bases identical to TRBD1. Germline lookup yields CDR1 LNHDA and CDR2 SQIVND (reference sequence). V gave up 6 bases and J gave up 1 base; unmatched junction bases: 3. This CDR3 comprises 15 residues.

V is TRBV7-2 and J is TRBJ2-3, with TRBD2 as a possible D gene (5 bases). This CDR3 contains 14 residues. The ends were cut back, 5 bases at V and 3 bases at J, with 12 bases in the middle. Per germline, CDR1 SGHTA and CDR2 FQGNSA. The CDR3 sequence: CASSPRTRTDTQYF. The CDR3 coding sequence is TGTGCCAGCAGCCCTAGGACTCGAACAGATACGCAGTATTTT.

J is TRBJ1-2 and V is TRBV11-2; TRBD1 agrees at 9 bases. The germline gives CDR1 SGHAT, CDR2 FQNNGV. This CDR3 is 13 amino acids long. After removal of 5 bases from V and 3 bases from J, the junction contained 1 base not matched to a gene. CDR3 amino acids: CASSRQGDYGYTF. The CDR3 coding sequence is TGTGCCAGCAGCCGACAGGGGGACTATGGCTACACCTTC.

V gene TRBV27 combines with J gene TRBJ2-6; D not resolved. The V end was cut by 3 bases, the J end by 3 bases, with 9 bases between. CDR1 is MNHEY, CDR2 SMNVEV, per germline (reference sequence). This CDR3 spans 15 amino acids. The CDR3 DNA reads TGTGCCAGCAGTTTCTCGAGTGATGGGGCCAACGTCCTGACTTTC. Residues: CASSFSSDGANVLTF.

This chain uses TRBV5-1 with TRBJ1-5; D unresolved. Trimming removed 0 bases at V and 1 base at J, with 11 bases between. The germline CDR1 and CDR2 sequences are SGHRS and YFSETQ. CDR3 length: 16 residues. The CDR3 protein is CASSLGPRSSNQPQHF. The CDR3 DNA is TGCGCCAGCAGCTTGGGACCCAGATCGAGCAATCAGCCCCAGCATTTT.

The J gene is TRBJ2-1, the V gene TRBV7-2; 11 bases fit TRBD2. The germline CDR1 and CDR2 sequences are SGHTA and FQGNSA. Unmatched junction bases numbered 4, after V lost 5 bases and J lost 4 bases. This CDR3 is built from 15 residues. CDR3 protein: CASSLLAGAYNEQFF. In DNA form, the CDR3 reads TGTGCCAGCAGCCTACTAGCGGGGGCATACAATGAGCAGTTCTTC.

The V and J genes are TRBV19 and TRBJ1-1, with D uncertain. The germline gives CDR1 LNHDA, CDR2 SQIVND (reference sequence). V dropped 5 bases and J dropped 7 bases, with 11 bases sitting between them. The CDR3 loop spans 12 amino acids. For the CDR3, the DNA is TGTGCCAGTAGTTATCAAGGGATTGAAGCTTTCTTT. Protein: CASSYQGIEAFF.

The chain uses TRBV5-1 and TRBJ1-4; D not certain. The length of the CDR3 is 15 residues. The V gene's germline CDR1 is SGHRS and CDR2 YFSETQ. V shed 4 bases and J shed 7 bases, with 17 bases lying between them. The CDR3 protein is CASSPRSGDVEKLFF. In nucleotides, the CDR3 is TGCGCCAGCAGCCCCCGGTCGGGAGATGTTGAAAAACTGTTTTTT.

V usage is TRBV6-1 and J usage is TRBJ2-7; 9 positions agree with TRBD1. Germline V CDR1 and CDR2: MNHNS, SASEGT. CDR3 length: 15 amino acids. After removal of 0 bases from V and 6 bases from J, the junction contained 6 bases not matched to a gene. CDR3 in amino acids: CASSEAGTGRLEQYF. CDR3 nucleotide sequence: TGTGCCAGCAGTGAAGCGGGGACAGGGAGGCTCGAGCAGTACTTC.

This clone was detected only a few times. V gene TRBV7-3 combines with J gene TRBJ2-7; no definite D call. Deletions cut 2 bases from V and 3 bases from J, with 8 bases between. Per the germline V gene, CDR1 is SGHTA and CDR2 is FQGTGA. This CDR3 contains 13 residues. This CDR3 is CASSLGTNYEQYF. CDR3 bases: TGTGCCAGCAGCTTAGGCACAAACTACGAGCAGTACTTC.

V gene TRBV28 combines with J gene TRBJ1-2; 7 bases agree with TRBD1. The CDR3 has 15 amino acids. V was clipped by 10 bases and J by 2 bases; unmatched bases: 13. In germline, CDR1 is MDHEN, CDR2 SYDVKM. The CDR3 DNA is TGTGCCACCCAACCTCTACCGACAGGGAACTATGGCTACACCTTC. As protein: CATQPLPTGNYGYTF.

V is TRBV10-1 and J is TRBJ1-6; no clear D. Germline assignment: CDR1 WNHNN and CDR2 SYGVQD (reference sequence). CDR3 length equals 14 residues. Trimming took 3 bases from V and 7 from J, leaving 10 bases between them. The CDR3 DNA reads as TGCGCCAGCAGTGATGGGGTTTGGAATTCACCCCTCCACTTT. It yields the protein CASSDGVWNSPLHF.

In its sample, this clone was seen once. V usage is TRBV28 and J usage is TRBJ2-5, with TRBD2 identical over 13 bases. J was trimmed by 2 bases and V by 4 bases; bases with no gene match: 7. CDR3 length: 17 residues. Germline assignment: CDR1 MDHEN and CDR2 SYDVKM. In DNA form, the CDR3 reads TGTGCCAGCAGTTCCCCCGCACTAGCGGGAGGGCAAGAGACCCAGTACTTC. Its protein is CASSSPALAGGQETQYF.